This T cell receptor (beta chain) was captured in a study of cytomegalovirus exposure and HLA in healthy donors. With regard to this clone: What it recognizes is unknown.

CDR3 length: 16 residues. Germline V CDR1 and CDR2: MNHEY, SMNVEV (reference sequence). The trim removed 0 bases at V and 2 bases at J, leaving 4 bases unmatched. This PCR relied on a set of 60 Vbeta primers and 13 Jbeta primers. Libraries were prepared by immunoSEQ multiplex PCR; TCRdb keeps only in-frame clonotypes and omits some of them. The table shows around 100,000 clones, with around 80% occurring only once. Broader study findings: Many donors shared some public TCRs, even though most TCR sequences were rare.

Sequenced sample: PBMCs. This TCR derives from a man aged 25-45 years in good health and CMV-seropositive. This chain uses TRBV27 with TRBJ1-5, with TRBD1 identical over 7 bases. The CDR3 protein is CASSLSTGVGNQPQHF. The CDR3 DNA is TGTGCCAGCAGTTTATCTACAGGGGTGGGCAATCAGCCCCAGCATTTT.